This entry is about one TCR beta chain. Its antigen is unknown. TCRdb ran MiXCR on the reads and lists one entry per CDR3 protein. The profile shows about 830,000 distinct CDR3 sequences, around a third of them singletons. These data originate in a study of T cell repertoires in cytomegalovirus infection. Deletions cut 3 bases from V and 6 bases from J, with 9 bases between. The length of the CDR3 is 13 residues. CDR1 MNHNS and CDR2 SASEGT come from the germline V gene. This sequence joins TRBV6-1 and TRBJ1-5; no firm D call. The source was cultured CD8+ T cells from PBMCs, collected from culture after CMV antigen stimulation. The receptor was derived from a human donor in good health (CMV status not recorded). Some clones in this sample may be carry-over from other donors' samples. This CDR3 is CASSEVNSQPQHF. CDR3 coding DNA: TGTGCCAGCAGTGAGGTCAACAGTCAGCCCCAGCATTTT.